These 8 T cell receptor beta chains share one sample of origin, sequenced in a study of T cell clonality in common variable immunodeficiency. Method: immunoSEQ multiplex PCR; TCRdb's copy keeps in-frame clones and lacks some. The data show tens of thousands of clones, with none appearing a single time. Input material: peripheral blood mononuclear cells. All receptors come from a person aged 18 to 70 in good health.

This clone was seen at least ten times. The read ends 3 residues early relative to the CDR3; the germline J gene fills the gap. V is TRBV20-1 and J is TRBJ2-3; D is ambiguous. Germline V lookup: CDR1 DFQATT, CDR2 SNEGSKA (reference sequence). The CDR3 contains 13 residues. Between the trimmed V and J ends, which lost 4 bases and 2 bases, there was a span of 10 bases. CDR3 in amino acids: CSATYYLTDTQYF. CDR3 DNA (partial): TGCAGTGCTACTTACTACCTCACAGATACG.

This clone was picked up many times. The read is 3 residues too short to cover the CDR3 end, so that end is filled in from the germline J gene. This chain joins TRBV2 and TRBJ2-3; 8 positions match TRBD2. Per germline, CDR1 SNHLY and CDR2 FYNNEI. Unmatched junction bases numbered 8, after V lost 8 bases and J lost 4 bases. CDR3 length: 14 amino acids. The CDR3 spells CASSREVAADTQYF. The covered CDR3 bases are TGTGCCAGCTCGCGGGAGGTGGCGGCAGATACG. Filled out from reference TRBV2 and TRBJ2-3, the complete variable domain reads EPEVTQTPSHQVTQMGQEVILRCVPISNHLYFYWYRQILGQKVEFLVSFYNNEISEKSEIFDDQFSVERPDGSNFTLKIRSTKLEDSAMYFCASSREVAADTQYFGPGTRLTVL.

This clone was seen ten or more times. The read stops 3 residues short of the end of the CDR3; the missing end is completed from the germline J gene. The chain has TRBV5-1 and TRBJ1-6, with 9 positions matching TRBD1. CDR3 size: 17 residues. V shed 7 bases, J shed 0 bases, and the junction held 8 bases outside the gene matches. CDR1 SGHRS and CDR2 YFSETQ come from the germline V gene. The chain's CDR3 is CASCPGQGGSYNSPLHF. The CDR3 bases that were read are TGCGCCAGCTGCCCGGGACAGGGTGGCTCCTATAATTCACCC.

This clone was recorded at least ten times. Partial CDR3 DNA: TGTGCCATCAAAACTAGCGGGACCTACGAG. Protein sequence: CAIKTSGTYE. The complete CDR3 protein is CAIKTSGTYEQYF. The chain has TRBV10-3 and TRBJ2-7, with 10 nucleotides matching TRBD2. The read gets to within 3 residues of the CDR3 end, and the germline J gene fills in the rest. Germline lookup yields CDR1 ENHRY and CDR2 SYGVKD. V was pared by 7 bases and J by 2 bases, with 2 bases of the junction left unmatched. The CDR3 totals 13 residues.

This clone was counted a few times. The sequenced part of the CDR3 DNA is TGTGCCAGCAGTAACACAGGGTCGGTCACCGAG. Encoded protein: CASSNTGSVTE. The full CDR3 reads CASSNTGSVTEQYF. The chain combines TRBV25-1 with TRBJ2-7; D might be TRBD1 (6 bases). The read ends 3 residues before the CDR3 terminus; that terminus is restored from the germline J gene. Trimming took off 5 bases at V and 6 bases at J, with 17 bases between the two ends. Germline CDR1 is MGHDK and CDR2 is SYGVNS. The CDR3 length is 14 residues.

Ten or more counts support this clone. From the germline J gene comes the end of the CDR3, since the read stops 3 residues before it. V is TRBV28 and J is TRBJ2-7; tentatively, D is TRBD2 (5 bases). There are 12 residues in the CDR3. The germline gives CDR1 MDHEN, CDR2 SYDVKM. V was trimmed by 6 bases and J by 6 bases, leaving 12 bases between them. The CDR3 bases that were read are TGTGCCAGCAGGGCTACTAGTACCGAG. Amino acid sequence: CASRATSTE. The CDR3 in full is CASRATSTEQYF. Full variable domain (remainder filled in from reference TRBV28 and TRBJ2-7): DVKVTQSSRYLVKRTGEKVFLECVQDMDHENMFWYRQDPGLGLRLIYFSYDVKMKEKGDIPEGYSVSREKKERFSLILESASTNQTSMYLCASRATSTEQYFGPGTRLTVT.

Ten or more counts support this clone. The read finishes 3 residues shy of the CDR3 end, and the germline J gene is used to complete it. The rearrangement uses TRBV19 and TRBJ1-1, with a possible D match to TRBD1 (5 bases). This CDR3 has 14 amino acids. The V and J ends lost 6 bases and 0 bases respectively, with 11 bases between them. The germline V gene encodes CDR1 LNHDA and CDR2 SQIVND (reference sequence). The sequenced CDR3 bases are TGTGCCAGTAGCTATAAGACAGTGAACACTGAA. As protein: CASSYKTVNTE. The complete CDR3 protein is CASSYKTVNTEAFF.

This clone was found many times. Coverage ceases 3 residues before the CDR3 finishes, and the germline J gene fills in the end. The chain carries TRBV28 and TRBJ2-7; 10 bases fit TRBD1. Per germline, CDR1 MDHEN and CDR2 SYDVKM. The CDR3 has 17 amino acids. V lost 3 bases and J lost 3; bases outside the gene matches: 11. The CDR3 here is CASSFGDRGSSIYEQYF. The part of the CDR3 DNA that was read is TGTGCCAGCAGTTTCGGGGACAGGGGATCATCAATCTACGAG.